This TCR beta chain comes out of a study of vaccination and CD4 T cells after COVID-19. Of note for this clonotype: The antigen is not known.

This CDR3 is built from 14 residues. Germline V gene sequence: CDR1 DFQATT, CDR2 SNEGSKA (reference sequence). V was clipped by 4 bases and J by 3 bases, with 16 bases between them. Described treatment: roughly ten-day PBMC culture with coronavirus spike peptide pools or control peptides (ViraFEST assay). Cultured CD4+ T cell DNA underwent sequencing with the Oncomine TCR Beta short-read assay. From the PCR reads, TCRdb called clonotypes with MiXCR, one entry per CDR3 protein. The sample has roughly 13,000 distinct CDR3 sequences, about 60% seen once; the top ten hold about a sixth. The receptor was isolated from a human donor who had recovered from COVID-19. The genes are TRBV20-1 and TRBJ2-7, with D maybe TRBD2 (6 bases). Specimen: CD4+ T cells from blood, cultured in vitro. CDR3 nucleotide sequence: TGCAGTGCTAAAGACCCCCGGAGGGACTACGAGCAGTACTTC. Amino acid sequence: CSAKDPRRDYEQYF.